These T cell receptor beta chains were read from a single sample in a study of Ad26.COV2.S vaccination and SARS-CoV-2 variants. Clones were sequenced by immunoSEQ multiplex PCR, and TCRdb holds only the in-frame ones, with some missing. The repertoire holds 350,000 to 600,000 clones, with roughly nine tenths as singletons. Here the sequenced sample was peripheral blood, taken in a trial of Ad26.COV2.S vaccine versus placebo. The receptor source for this set is a person aged 18-60 years who received the Ad26.COV2.S COVID-19 vaccine or a placebo. Both conserved end residues are part of each CDR3. Fields, in order: J gene, clone size, D gene, V gene, CDR3 DNA, CDR3 protein. The D gene is left open where the match is weak. The size field is filled for only some rows; it gives once, few, many or a size class.

J: TRBJ1-4; size: NA; D: TRBD1; V: TRBV29-1; DNA: TGCAGCGTTGATGGTGGGACAGGTCCTAATCAAAAACTGTTTTTT; CDR3: CSVDGGTGPNQKLFF
J: TRBJ1-3; size: few; D: NA; V: TRBV19; DNA: TGTGCCAGTAGATCTGGACGGACCTCTGGAAACACCATATATTTT; CDR3: CASRSGRTSGNTIYF
J: TRBJ1-1; size: NA; D: NA; V: TRBV6-5; DNA: TGTGCCAGCAGGACGCAAGGGGCGTTGAACACTGAAGCTTTCTTT; CDR3: CASRTQGALNTEAFF
J: TRBJ2-7; size: once; D: NA; V: TRBV6-5; DNA: TGTGCCAGCAGCTCCGGACAGAGTCTCTACGAGCAGTACTTC; CDR3: CASSSGQSLYEQYF
J: TRBJ2-7; size: NA; D: TRBD2; V: TRBV11-2; DNA: TGTGCCAGCAGCCGTGGGGGGGAGAGGGGCGAGCAGTACTTC; CDR3: CASSRGGERGEQYF
J: TRBJ2-7; size: NA; D: NA; V: TRBV21-1; DNA: TGTGCCAGCAGCAAAGTACAGCCTTACGAGCAGTACTTC; CDR3: CASSKVQPYEQYF
J: TRBJ1-5; size: NA; D: NA; V: TRBV18; DNA: TGTGCCAGCTCACCACCGAACGGCGGGGTCAATCAGCCCCAGCATTTT; CDR3: CASSPPNGGVNQPQHF
J: TRBJ2-3; size: NA; D: TRBD2; V: TRBV6-5; DNA: TGTGCCACCAGACTAGCGGTTAACACAGATACGCAGTATTTT; CDR3: CATRLAVNTDTQYF
J: TRBJ1-5; size: NA; D: TRBD1; V: TRBV6-5; DNA: TGTGCCAGCCTAACAGGGGGCAATCAGCCCCAGCATTTT; CDR3: CASLTGGNQPQHF
J: TRBJ2-5; size: NA; D: TRBD1; V: TRBV7-8; DNA: TGTGCCAGCAGCCCGGGGACAGCAGAGACCCAGTACTTC; CDR3: CASSPGTAETQYF
J: TRBJ1-4; size: NA; D: NA; V: TRBV19; DNA: TGTGCCAGTAGTATTGGTGGGAAAAAACTGTTTTTT; CDR3: CASSIGGKKLFF
J: TRBJ1-2; size: NA; D: NA; V: TRBV18; DNA: TGTGCCAGCTCACGGTCCGGGACTGATGGCTACACCTTC; CDR3: CASSRSGTDGYTF
J: TRBJ2-1; size: NA; D: TRBD1; V: TRBV6-9; DNA: TGTGCCAGCAGTTACGGGACAGCAAACAATGAGCAGTTCTTC; CDR3: CASSYGTANNEQFF